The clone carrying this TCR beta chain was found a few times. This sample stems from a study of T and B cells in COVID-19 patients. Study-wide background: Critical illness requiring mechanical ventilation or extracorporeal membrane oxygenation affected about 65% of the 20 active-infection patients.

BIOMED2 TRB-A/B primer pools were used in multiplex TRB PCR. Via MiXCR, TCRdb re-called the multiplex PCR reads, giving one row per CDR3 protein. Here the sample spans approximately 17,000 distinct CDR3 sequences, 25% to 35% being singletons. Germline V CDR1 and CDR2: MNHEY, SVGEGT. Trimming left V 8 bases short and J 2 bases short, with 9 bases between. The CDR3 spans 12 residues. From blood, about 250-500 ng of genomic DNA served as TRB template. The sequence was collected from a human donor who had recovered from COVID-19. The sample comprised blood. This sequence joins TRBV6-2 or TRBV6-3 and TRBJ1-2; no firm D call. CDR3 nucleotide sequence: TGTGCCAGCTCCTACGCGAACTATGGCTACACCTTC. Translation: CASSYANYGYTF.